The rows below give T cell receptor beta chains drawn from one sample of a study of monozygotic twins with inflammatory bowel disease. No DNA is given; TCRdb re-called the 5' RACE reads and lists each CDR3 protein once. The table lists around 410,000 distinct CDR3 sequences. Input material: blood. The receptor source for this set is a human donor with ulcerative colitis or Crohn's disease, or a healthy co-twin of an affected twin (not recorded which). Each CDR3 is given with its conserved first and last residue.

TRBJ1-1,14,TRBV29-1,CSVRDRGKDTEAFF
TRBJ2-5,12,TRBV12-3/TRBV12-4,CASSASGQTQYF
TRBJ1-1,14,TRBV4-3,CASSPAGYPTEAFF
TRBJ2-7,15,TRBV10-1,CASSEDSGLSYEQYF
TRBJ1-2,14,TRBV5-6,CASSMMTTIYGYTF
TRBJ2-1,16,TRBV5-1,CASSLSGGPTYNEQFF
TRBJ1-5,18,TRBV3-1,CASSQVVQGTHSNQPQHF
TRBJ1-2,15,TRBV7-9,CASSPTGSTGTGQDF
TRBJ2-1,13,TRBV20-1,CSASGRAANEQFF
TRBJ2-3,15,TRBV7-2,CASSLRDRERDTQYF
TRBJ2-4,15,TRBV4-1,CASSHGPGAKNIQYF
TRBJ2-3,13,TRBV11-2,CASRYRSLDTQYF